This T cell receptor (beta chain) was profiled in a study of cytomegalovirus exposure and HLA in healthy donors. V lost 3 bases and J lost 5, with 11 bases in between. Germline V gene data show CDR1 as KGHSH and CDR2 as LQKENI. There are 13 residues in the CDR3. Details on this clone: What it binds is not known.

Primers: 60 Vbeta forward and 13 Jbeta reverse. Data came from immunoSEQ multiplex PCR; TCRdb stores just in-frame clones and leaves some out. Found here are 110,000 or so clones, around 82% of them singletons; the top ten hold roughly 5.9%. General study points: Rare TCR sequences predominated, though certain public TCRs were found in many donors. Presence/absence comparisons presumed near-even sequencing depth among donors. Equally common other TCR beta chains were less clonally expanded than HLA-associated ones, a later analysis found.

Nominally healthy donors provided the samples, though records likely missed some immune exposures. Sequencing was carried out using PBMCs. V gene TRBV18 combines with J gene TRBJ2-7; D is perhaps TRBD1 (6 bases). This receptor was identified in a woman aged 25 to 39 in good health and CMV-seropositive. The CDR3 region is CASSPRQADEQYF. For the CDR3, the DNA is TGTGCCAGCTCACCGCGACAGGCTGACGAGCAGTACTTC.